The rows below give T cell receptor beta chains drawn from one sample of a study of T cell responses to AZD1222 COVID-19 vaccine. Clones were read by immunoSEQ multiplex PCR, and TCRdb kept only the in-frame ones, dropping some. Of about 150,000 clones listed, about 92% are singletons. The specimen was peripheral blood, collected on day 0 of AZD1222 vaccination. These receptor sequences come from an adult in good health. Both conserved end residues are part of each CDR3. D genes are given only for firm matches. The size field is filled for only some rows; it gives once, few, many or a size class.

few | TRBJ2-3 | TRBV20-1 | TRBD1 | TGCAGTGCTAGTAGTCAGGGGGCAATGGGCACAGATACGCAGTATTTT | CSASSQGAMGTDTQYF
- | TRBJ2-7 | TRBV19 | - | TGTGCCAGTATCCCTCTCAGGAGGTCGTCCTACGAGCAGTACTTC | CASIPLRRSSYEQYF
- | TRBJ1-3 | TRBV30 | - | TGTGCCTGGAGTGAAGGCGGAAACACCATATATTTT | CAWSEGGNTIYF
- | TRBJ2-2 | TRBV7-2 | - | TGTGCCAGCAGCACACGGGGAGGTTTCGGGGAGCTGTTTTTT | CASSTRGGFGELFF
- | TRBJ2-2 | TRBV7-3 | - | TGTGCCAGCAGCGCCGCGCCAGTAGGGGGTACCGGGGAGCTGTTTTTT | CASSAAPVGGTGELFF
- | TRBJ1-2 | TRBV6-5 | - | TGTGCCAGCAGTTACCAACCTACTAACTATGGCTACACCTTC | CASSYQPTNYGYTF
- | TRBJ2-7 | TRBV12-3/TRBV12-4 | - | TGTGCCAGCAGCCCCGGGGGTACCTACGAGCAGTACTTC | CASSPGGTYEQYF
few | TRBJ2-1 | TRBV4-3 | - | TGCGCCAGCAGCCCTGGACGGAACAATGAGCAGTTCTTC | CASSPGRNNEQFF
few | TRBJ2-7 | TRBV29-1 | - | TGCAGCGTTGGGAACAGGTTAACCTACGAGCAGTACTTC | CSVGNRLTYEQYF
- | TRBJ1-6 | TRBV18 | - | TGTGCCAGCTCACCAAGGGTGGGGGAGAGTTCACCCCTCCACTTT | CASSPRVGESSPLHF